A selection of T cell receptor beta chains follows, all from one sample in a study of response to subunit inactivated influenza vaccine. TCRdb re-called the RT-PCR reads with MiXCR, one entry per CDR3 protein. Here the sample spans more than 450,000 distinct CDR3 sequences, less than 8% being singletons. The sequences come from PBMCs from blood, collected around 2 years after vaccination. The receptors were sampled from a man between 50 and 75 years old who received an inactivated influenza vaccine. The conserved cysteine and the conserved F or W are not part of the CDR3 here. D genes are given only for firm matches. Clone size is given for some rows only: seen once, a few or many times, or a class if the clone is expanded.

J gene: TRBJ2-1; clone size: .; V gene: TRBV19; D gene: TRBD2; CDR3 length: 16; CDR3 protein: ASSIATPGLSSYNEQF
J gene: TRBJ1-2; clone size: .; V gene: TRBV5-1; D gene: .; CDR3 length: 15; CDR3 protein: ASSISGARSLVSGYT
J gene: TRBJ2-3; clone size: many; V gene: TRBV20-1; D gene: TRBD2; CDR3 length: 12; CDR3 protein: SASLAGGADTQY
J gene: TRBJ2-1; clone size: few; V gene: TRBV20-1; D gene: TRBD2; CDR3 length: 11; CDR3 protein: SARDIGAGGRV
J gene: TRBJ2-3; clone size: many; V gene: TRBV20-1; D gene: TRBD2; CDR3 length: 11; CDR3 protein: SAQTSGTDTQY
J gene: TRBJ2-7; clone size: .; V gene: TRBV7-2; D gene: .; CDR3 length: 13; CDR3 protein: ASSTQATRVYEQY
J gene: TRBJ1-5; clone size: .; V gene: TRBV7-2; D gene: .; CDR3 length: 13; CDR3 protein: ASSLARGHNQPQH
J gene: TRBJ1-1; clone size: many; V gene: TRBV5-5; D gene: TRBD1; CDR3 length: 13; CDR3 protein: ASSLRTGAGAEAF
J gene: TRBJ2-1; clone size: .; V gene: TRBV5-1; D gene: TRBD1; CDR3 length: 13; CDR3 protein: ASSVTGTGFHEQF
J gene: TRBJ1-1; clone size: many; V gene: TRBV24-1; D gene: .; CDR3 length: 11; CDR3 protein: ATQEAVNTEAF
J gene: TRBJ1-2; clone size: many; V gene: TRBV12-3/TRBV12-4; D gene: .; CDR3 length: 11; CDR3 protein: ASTDRMNYGYT
J gene: TRBJ2-3; clone size: few; V gene: TRBV20-1; D gene: TRBD2; CDR3 length: 16; CDR3 protein: SARDRSWTSGDTDTQY
J gene: TRBJ1-4; clone size: few; V gene: TRBV2; D gene: .; CDR3 length: 10; CDR3 protein: ASTAVNEKLF
J gene: TRBJ2-2; clone size: few; V gene: TRBV12-3/TRBV12-4; D gene: TRBD2; CDR3 length: 16; CDR3 protein: ASSSSSRGVAGLGELF
J gene: TRBJ2-1; clone size: .; V gene: TRBV6-2/TRBV6-3; D gene: .; CDR3 length: 14; CDR3 protein: ASSSDYGQPYNEQF
J gene: TRBJ2-7; clone size: few; V gene: TRBV7-9; D gene: .; CDR3 length: 12; CDR3 protein: ASSLTRKGNEQY
J gene: TRBJ2-3; clone size: .; V gene: TRBV7-2; D gene: .; CDR3 length: 13; CDR3 protein: ASSWPGTSTDTQY
J gene: TRBJ2-3; clone size: few; V gene: TRBV11-2; D gene: .; CDR3 length: 13; CDR3 protein: ASRSKTISTDTQY